This TCR beta chain is from a study of T cells after yellow fever vaccination (dated by TCRdb to between 2018 and 2021). Study-wide context: Using CD3, CD45RA, CCR7 and CD95 staining, memory subsets (EM, EMRA, CM and Tscm) were sorted on a BD FACS Aria III. The SMART-Seq v4 Ultra Low Input RNA kit was used to prepare libraries from fractions with low cell numbers. To track T-cell clones before and after primary and booster YFV17D yellow fever vaccination, bulk TCR alpha and beta repertoires were sequenced longitudinally. Two healthy male donors, one aged 18 to 30 and one aged 30 to 39 years, were included in the cohort. Blood samples were taken at several timepoints before and after primary and secondary immunization, and bulk PBMC replicates and cell subsets were isolated. Memory subsets were sorted on days 0, 15 and 45 and at 18 months following primary vaccination, and on days 0, 15 and 45 following the 30-year booster.

What the authors observed across the whole study: The study included only a couple of donors, which limits how far the findings can be generalized. Compared with the primary T-cell response, the secondary T-cell response was weaker but faster, peaking on day 5 rather than day 15. Most clones expanded after primary vaccination were re-detected after the booster (almost 98% of CD4 and around nine tenths of CD8), suggesting broad memory maintenance. FACS-sorted repertoires could contain abundant contaminating clonotypes from the bulk population, so computational filtering was required. On day 0, almost all vaccine-responding clonotypes were found to be below detection in the sorted memory subsets. A small share of clonotypes was detected in both CD4 and CD8 compartments, with the overlap likely arising from convergent recombination.

This sample was sequenced with an Illumina NovaSeq 6000. Synthesis of TCR cDNA relied on 5'RACE template switching, a step that introduced a universal primer site along with unique molecular identifiers. Priming for cDNA synthesis came from both the TCR alpha and TCR beta constant segments. Library amplification involved two PCR steps, and the second step added sample barcodes and sequencing adapters. Libraries were sequenced on Illumina HiSeq 2500 (2x100 bp) or NovaSeq (2x150 bp). The original methods were these. MIGEC was used to demultiplex reads and collapse the reads into UMI consensus sequences, and MiXCR was used for V(D)J alignment. Clonotypes responding to the vaccine were identified with edgeR on replicate PBMC samples, with the criteria of FDR below 0.01 and a log2 fold change above 5 up to day 15. Bulk clonotypes were assigned CD4 or CD8 identity according to which sequenced CD4 or CD8 repertoire held them at higher abundance. To estimate the distribution of each clone across memory phenotypes, clonotype frequencies in memory subsets were weighted by FACS-sorted cell numbers. TCRdb trimmed the raw reads at Q25, called clones with MiXCR and kept productive beta chains. Each record represents a unique CDR3 protein, reported with the most common genes and DNA among its rows. The V and J calls were not made by the authors but by TCRdb's processing. In this sample the table shows 14,000 or so distinct CDR3 sequences, 7.3% of which occur a single time. The ten largest make up 1.6% of the sample.

Inclusive of the bounding cysteine and phenylalanine, the CDR3 is 13 residues long. Kept here is only the CDR3 DNA, which spans 39 bases and is read in frame from base 1. According to the germline V gene, CDR1 reads SGHTA and CDR2 reads FQGNSA. At the junction V is shortened by 3 bases and J by 1 base, with 6 bases in between. This clonotype is regarded as medium-sized (0.01 to 0.1%). Per-base quality was not reported, and no clone a single base away is much larger than it. Per the publication, the treatment or condition label means: live attenuated yellow fever vaccine strain. A standard Ficoll-Paque protocol was used to isolate PBMCs from peripheral blood. The RNeasy Micro Kit was used to extract RNA from sorted memory subsets.

The source was PBMCs, either bulk or a sorted T-cell subset (CD4+, CD8+, memory, or dextramer-sorted; not recorded which), collected on the day of the yellow fever booster vaccination. Here the chain combines TRBV7-2 and TRBJ2-5; TRBD1 is possibly the D segment (5 matching bases). The sequence was collected from a man aged 18 to 30 who received the YFV17D yellow fever vaccine. The CDR3 amino acid sequence is: CASSFQGQETQYF. The DNA sequence reads TGTGCCAGCAGCTTTCAGGGCCAAGAGACCCAGTACTTC.